The 9 T cell receptor beta chains below all came from one sample that was sequenced in a study of metastatic and nonmetastatic thyroid tumors. TCRdb re-clonotyped the PCR reads via MiXCR. The sample holds thousands of clones, 27% seen once. Patients were all untreated before their thyroid surgery. Sequencing was done on a sample of adjacent normal tissue. All receptors derive from a female donor with papillary thyroid cancer or a benign thyroid nodule (not recorded which). Some clones in this sample may be carry-over from other donors' samples.

The chain has TRBV6-1 and TRBJ1-1; D gene ambiguous. Germline V gives CDR1 MNHNS, CDR2 SASEGT. V gave up 6 bases and J gave up 6 bases, with 11 bases separating them. The CDR3 has 12 amino acids. CDR3 region: CASSLRGAEAFF. The CDR3 bases are TGTGCCAGCAGCCTACGAGGCGCTGAAGCTTTCTTT.

The chain employs TRBV6-1 and TRBJ1-6; TRBD1 matches 8 bases. Trimming at V came to 6 bases and at J to 6 bases, leaving 10 bases not matched to a gene. The V gene's germline CDR1 is MNHNS and CDR2 SASEGT. CDR3 length equals 16 residues. The CDR3 spells CASRSQGAMGNSPLHF. CDR3 in DNA: TGTGCCAGCAGGTCTCAGGGGGCTATGGGTAATTCACCCCTCCACTTT.

This rearrangement joins TRBV20-1 to TRBJ1-1; perhaps TRBD1 as D (5 bases). Germline loops: CDR1 DFQATT, CDR2 SNEGSKA (reference sequence). The CDR3 length is 15 residues. V lost 1 base to trimming and J lost 6 bases, with 18 bases between them. CDR3 loop: CSARGGSALGAEAFF. The CDR3 DNA follows: TGCAGTGCTAGAGGGGGGTCAGCCCTGGGGGCTGAAGCTTTCTTT.

This clone has a handful of counts. The chain carries TRBV15 and TRBJ2-3; unclear D gene. CDR3 length: 17 residues. Between the trimmed V and J ends, which lost 0 bases and 2 bases, there was a span of 15 bases. Germline assignment: CDR1 LNHNV and CDR2 YYDKDF (reference sequence). The CDR3, as DNA: TGTGCCACCAGCAGAGAGGCTGGTTATGGACCCACAGATACGCAGTATTTT. It is translated as CATSREAGYGPTDTQYF.

The chain joins TRBV19 to TRBJ2-7; maybe TRBD2 (5 bases). Trimming removed 3 bases from V and 7 bases from J, with 19 bases in between. Germline V CDR1 and CDR2: LNHDA, SQIVND (reference sequence). CDR3 length equals 15 residues. CDR3 DNA: TGTGCCAGTAGTATTGGGGTAGGGCTAGCAACTGAGCAGTACTTC. This sequence encodes CASSIGVGLATEQYF.

This clone has just a few counts. The final CDR3 position lacks the conserved phenylalanine or tryptophan, pointing to a likely read error. The genes are TRBV6-1 and TRBJ1-2, with 8 bases aligning to TRBD1. V lost 6 bases, J lost 7 bases, and 13 bases stayed unmatched. CDR3 length: 15 residues. Germline CDR1 MNHNS, CDR2 SASEGT. CDR3 DNA sequence: TGTGCCAGCAGACCTACCCAGGGGGCTCGGGGTGGCTACACCCTC. Translated, it gives CASRPTQGARGGYTL.

This clone has just a few counts. This chain joins TRBV6-1 and TRBJ2-7; weak D call: TRBD1 (5 bases). V was trimmed by 9 bases and J by 9 bases, leaving 21 bases between them. Germline CDR1 reads MNHNS; CDR2 reads SASEGT. The CDR3 totals 13 residues. The CDR3 nucleotides are TGTGCCAGTAGCCCCAGGGCGACACTCGGGCAGTACTTC. Protein: CASSPRATLGQYF.

There are many counts of this clone. A much larger clone differs by one base, so this may be a read error. The chain recombines TRBV19 with TRBJ2-2; D may be TRBD1 (6 bases). This CDR3 has 19 residues. Germline CDR1 LNHDA, CDR2 SQIVND (reference sequence). V dropped 0 bases and J dropped 9 bases, with 26 bases sitting between them. CDR3 sequence: CASSIDPRTAASRARELFF. CDR3 bases: TGTGCCAGTAGTATAGATCCGAGGACAGCAGCATCACGGGCCCGGGAGCTGTTTTTT.

This chain uses TRBV19 with TRBJ1-6, with D unresolved. V was cut by 8 bases and J by 4 bases, with 9 bases left in between. Germline V gene lookup returns CDR1 LNHDA and CDR2 SQIVND (reference sequence). CDR3 length: 13 amino acids. Written as DNA, the CDR3 is TGTGCCAGTTCCTACGGGTATAATTCACCCCTCCACTTT. It translates to CASSYGYNSPLHF.